This T cell receptor beta chain was found in a study of T cells after yellow fever vaccination. At the level of the study: Preparing low-cell-number fractions relied on SMART-Seq v4 Ultra Low Input.

Study results and caveats: Of the clonotypes, a small share occurred in both CD4 and CD8 compartments. Contamination of FACS-sorted repertoires by abundant clonotypes from the bulk population could occur. Most clones from primary vaccination were detected again post-booster (about 95% CD4, 88% CD8).

This CDR3 is 12 amino acids long. V was shortened by 6 bases and J by 1 base, with 4 bases between the two germline ends. Germline CDR1 and CDR2: MNHEY and SVGEGT. This clonotype was observed a few times. What it binds is unknown. TCRdb independently ran MiXCR on the 5' RACE reads; one entry per CDR3 protein. Of fewer than 450,000 distinct CDR3 sequences in the sample, about 4% were seen once. The receptor was isolated from a man aged 18 to 35 who received the YFV17D yellow fever vaccine. The chain joins TRBV6-2 or TRBV6-3 to TRBJ1-5; D remains unclear. This specimen consisted of PBMCs, obtained 5 days after the yellow fever booster vaccination. CDR3 protein: CASRSSNQPQHF. The CDR3 DNA sequence: TGTGCCAGCAGATCGAGCAATCAGCCCCAGCATTTT.